The TCR beta chain under discussion was sequenced for a study of cytomegalovirus exposure and HLA in healthy donors. The PCR ran on 60 Vbeta and 13 Jbeta primers. TCRdb keeps only in-frame clones here, not all; method: immunoSEQ multiplex PCR. The sample contains roughly 180,000 clones, approximately 84% of which appear only once. This clone was picked up one time. V was trimmed by 3 bases and J by 5 bases, leaving 8 bases between them. Germline values: CDR1 LNHDA, CDR2 SQIVND (reference sequence). CDR3 size: 13 residues. This TCR derives from a girl under 18 in good health and CMV-seropositive. Specimen: PBMCs. V is TRBV19 and J is TRBJ1-5; a possible D gene is TRBD1 (5 bases). The CDR3 DNA reads as TGTGCCAGTAGTATCCAGGGATATCAGCCCCAGCATTTT. This translates into CASSIQGYQPQHF.